The 3 T cell receptor beta chains listed next were all sequenced from one sample in a study of cytomegalovirus exposure and HLA in healthy donors. The primer mix had 60 Vbeta and 13 Jbeta primers. Sequencing used immunoSEQ multiplex PCR; TCRdb keeps in-frame clones, though not all of them. The repertoire holds tens of thousands of clones, around 77% seen once, with 6% to 6.5% in the top ten. The specimen was PBMCs. These receptors came from a middle-aged man in good health and CMV-seronegative.

The chain links TRBV5-1 to TRBJ1-2; 8 bases align to TRBD1. CDR3 length: 13 residues. With 4 bases clipped from V and 8 bases from J, the junction kept 7 bases outside the gene matches. Germline CDR1 reads SGHRS; CDR2 reads YFSETQ. CDR3 sequence (DNA): TGCGCCAGCAGCCCCGGACAGGGAAACGGCTACACCTTC. Its translation is CASSPGQGNGYTF.

The V gene is TRBV15, the J gene TRBJ2-3; D may be TRBD1 (6 bases). V gave up 4 bases and J gave up 2 bases, with 13 bases separating them. Germline CDR1 reads LNHNV; CDR2 reads YYDKDF (reference sequence). The CDR3 covers 15 residues. CDR3 coding DNA: TGTGCCACCAGCATCAAGGGGGTGAACACAGATACGCAGTATTTT. Translated: CATSIKGVNTDTQYF.

Comment on this clone: At one end the junction does not follow the germline gene, possibly because of a read error. The chain carries TRBV2 and TRBJ1-2, with D perhaps matching TRBD1 (6 bases). The germline CDR1 and CDR2 sequences are SNHLY and FYNNEI. CDR3 size: 13 residues. In nucleotides, the CDR3 is TGTGCCAGCAGGGAAGGGCAGGGGTATGGCTACACCTTC. Its protein is CASREGQGYGYTF.